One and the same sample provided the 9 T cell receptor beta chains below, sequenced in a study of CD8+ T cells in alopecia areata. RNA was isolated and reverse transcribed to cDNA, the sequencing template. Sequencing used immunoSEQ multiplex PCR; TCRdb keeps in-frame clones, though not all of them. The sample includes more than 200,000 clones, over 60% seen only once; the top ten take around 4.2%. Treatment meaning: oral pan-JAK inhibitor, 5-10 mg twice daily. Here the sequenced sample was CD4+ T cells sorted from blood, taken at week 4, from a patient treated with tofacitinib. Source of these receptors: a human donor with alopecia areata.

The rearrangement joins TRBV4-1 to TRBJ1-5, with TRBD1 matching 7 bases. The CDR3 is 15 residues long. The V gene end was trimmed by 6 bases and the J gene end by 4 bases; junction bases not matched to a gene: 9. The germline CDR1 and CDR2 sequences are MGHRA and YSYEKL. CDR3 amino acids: CASRQTGVPNQPQHF. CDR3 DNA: TGCGCCAGCAGGCAAACAGGGGTCCCGAATCAGCCCCAGCATTTT.

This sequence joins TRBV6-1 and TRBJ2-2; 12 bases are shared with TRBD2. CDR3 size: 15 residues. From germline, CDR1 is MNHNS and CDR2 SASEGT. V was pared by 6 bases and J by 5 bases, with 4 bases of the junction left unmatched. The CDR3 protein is CASSVGLAGTGELFF. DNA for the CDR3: TGTGCCAGCAGCGTCGGACTAGCGGGGACCGGGGAGCTGTTTTTT.

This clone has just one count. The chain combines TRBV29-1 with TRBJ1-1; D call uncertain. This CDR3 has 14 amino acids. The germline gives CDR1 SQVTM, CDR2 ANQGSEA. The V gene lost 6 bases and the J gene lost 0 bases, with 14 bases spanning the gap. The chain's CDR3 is CSVGGVVLNTEAFF. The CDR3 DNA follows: TGCAGCGTGGGTGGGGTTGTGCTGAACACTGAAGCTTTCTTT.

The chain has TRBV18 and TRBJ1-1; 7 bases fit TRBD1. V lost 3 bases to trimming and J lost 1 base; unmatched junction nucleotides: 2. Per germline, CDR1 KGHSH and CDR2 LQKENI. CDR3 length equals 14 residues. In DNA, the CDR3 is TGTGCCAGCTCACCGGGACAGCAGAACACTGAAGCTTTCTTT. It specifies CASSPGQQNTEAFF.

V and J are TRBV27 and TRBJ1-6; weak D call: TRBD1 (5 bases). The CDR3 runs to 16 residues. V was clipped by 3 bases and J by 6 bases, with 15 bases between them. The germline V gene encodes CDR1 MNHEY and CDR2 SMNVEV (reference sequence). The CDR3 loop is CASSFLGGRSNSPLHF. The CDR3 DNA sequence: TGTGCCAGCAGTTTCTTGGGGGGTCGAAGTAATTCACCCCTCCACTTT.

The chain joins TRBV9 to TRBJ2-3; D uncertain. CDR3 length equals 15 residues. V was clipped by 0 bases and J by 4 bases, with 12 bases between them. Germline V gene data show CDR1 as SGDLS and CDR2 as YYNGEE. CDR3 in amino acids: CASSVGLVPADTQYF. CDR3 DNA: TGTGCCAGCAGCGTAGGTCTTGTACCGGCAGATACGCAGTATTTT. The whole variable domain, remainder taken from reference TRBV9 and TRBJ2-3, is DSGVTQTPKHLITATGQRVTLRCSPRSGDLSVYWYQQSLDQGLQFLIQYYNGEERAKGNILERFSAQQFPDLHSELNLSSLELGDSALYFCASSVGLVPADTQYFGPGTRLTVL.

CDR3 nucleotides: TGCAGTGCTAAAGGAGGGGAGCCCCAGCATTTT. This sequence encodes CSAKGGEPQHF. The chain carries TRBV20-1 and TRBJ1-5; possible D gene TRBD1, 5 bases. Trimming stripped 4 bases from V and 8 bases from J, with 9 bases between. CDR3 size: 11 residues. Germline V gene sequence: CDR1 DFQATT, CDR2 SNEGSKA (reference sequence).

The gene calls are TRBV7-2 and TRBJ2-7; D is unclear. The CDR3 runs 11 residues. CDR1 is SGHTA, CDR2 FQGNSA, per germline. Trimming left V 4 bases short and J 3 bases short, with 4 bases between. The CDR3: CASSYNYEQYF. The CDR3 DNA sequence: TGTGCCAGCAGCTACAACTACGAGCAGTACTTC.

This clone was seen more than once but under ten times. CDR3 DNA: TGTGCCAGCAGCTTAGACGTGGAATCACCCCTCCACTTT. Protein: CASSLDVESPLHF. The J gene is TRBJ1-6, the V gene TRBV7-2; D ambiguous. Per germline, CDR1 SGHTA and CDR2 FQGNSA. The CDR3 length is 13 residues. Trimming stripped 1 base from V and 10 bases from J, with 8 bases between.